The text below deals with one TCR beta chain. Measured with immunoSEQ multiplex PCR; TCRdb has only the in-frame clones, and not every one. The data show about 32,000 clones, with approximately 89% seen just once and less than 30% held by the top ten. This record belongs to a study of OX40 agonist ivuxolimab in advanced cancers. Study-wide background: An anti-OX40 (CD134) antibody with agonistic activity, ivuxolimab, was administered to patients.

Source: CD4+ or CD8+ T cells sorted from blood, taken in a trial of the OX40 agonist ivuxolimab. The origin of this receptor is an adult with an advanced solid tumor such as melanoma, head and neck, liver or kidney cancer.

The CDR3 reads CASTPGETQYF. DNA of the CDR3: TGTGCCAGCACCCCCGGGGAGACCCAGTACTTC. The V gene is TRBV28, the J gene TRBJ2-5; D gene ambiguous. Germline-derived CDR1 and CDR2 are MDHEN and SYDVKM. The germline V and J ends were trimmed by 7 bases and 5 bases, with 8 bases remaining between them. The CDR3 runs 11 residues. The full variable domain, its missing parts supplied by reference TRBV28 and TRBJ2-5, is DVKVTQSSRYLVKRTGEKVFLECVQDMDHENMFWYRQDPGLGLRLIYFSYDVKMKEKGDIPEGYSVSREKKERFSLILESASTNQTSMYLCASTPGETQYFGPGTRLLVL.